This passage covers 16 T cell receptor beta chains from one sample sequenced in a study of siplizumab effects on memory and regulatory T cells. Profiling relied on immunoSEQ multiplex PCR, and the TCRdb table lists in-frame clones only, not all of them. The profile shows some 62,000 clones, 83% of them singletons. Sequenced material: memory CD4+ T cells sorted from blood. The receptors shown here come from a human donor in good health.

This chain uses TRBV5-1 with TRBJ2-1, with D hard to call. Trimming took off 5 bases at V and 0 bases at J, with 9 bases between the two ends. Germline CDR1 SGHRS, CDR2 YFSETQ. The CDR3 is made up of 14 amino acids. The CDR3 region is CASRGQTSYNEQFF. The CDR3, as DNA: TGCGCCAGCAGAGGGCAGACCTCCTACAATGAGCAGTTCTTC.

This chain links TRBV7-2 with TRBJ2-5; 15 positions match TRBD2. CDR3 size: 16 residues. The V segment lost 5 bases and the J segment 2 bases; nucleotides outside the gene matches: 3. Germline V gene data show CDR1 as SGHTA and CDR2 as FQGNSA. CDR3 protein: CASSDGLAGGQETQYF. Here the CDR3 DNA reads TGTGCCAGCAGCGACGGACTAGCGGGGGGGCAAGAGACCCAGTACTTC.

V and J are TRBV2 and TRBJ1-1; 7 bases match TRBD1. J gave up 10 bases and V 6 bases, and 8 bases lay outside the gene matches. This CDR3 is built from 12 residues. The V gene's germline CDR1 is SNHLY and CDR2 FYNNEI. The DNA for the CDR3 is TGTGCCAGCAGCCTCCCCCGGGACAGAGCTTTCTTT. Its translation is CASSLPRDRAFF.

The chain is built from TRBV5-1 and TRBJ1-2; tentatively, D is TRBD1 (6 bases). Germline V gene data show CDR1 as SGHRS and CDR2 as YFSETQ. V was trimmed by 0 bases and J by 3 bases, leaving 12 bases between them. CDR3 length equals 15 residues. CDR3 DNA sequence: TGCGCCAGCAGCTTGGGTGCAGGGGCGGACTATGGCTACACCTTC. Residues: CASSLGAGADYGYTF. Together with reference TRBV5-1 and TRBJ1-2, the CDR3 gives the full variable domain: KAGVTQTPRYLIKTRGQQVTLSCSPISGHRSVSWYQQTPGQGLQFLFEYFSETQRNKGNFPGRFSGRQFSNSRSEMNVSTLELGDSALYLCASSLGAGADYGYTFGSGTRLTVV.

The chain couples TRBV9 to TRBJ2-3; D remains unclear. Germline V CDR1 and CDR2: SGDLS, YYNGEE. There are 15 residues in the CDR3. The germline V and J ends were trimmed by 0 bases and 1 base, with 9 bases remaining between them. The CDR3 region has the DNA TGTGCCAGCAGCGTAGTAGATAGTCGCACAGATACGCAGTATTTT. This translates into CASSVVDSRTDTQYF.

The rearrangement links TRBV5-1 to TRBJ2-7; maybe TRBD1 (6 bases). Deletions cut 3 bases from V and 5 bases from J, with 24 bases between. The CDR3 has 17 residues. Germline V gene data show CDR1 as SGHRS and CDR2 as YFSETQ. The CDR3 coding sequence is TGCGCCAGCAGCTCTCCCCGAACAGGGACCACTTCCCACGAGCAGTACTTC. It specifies CASSSPRTGTTSHEQYF.

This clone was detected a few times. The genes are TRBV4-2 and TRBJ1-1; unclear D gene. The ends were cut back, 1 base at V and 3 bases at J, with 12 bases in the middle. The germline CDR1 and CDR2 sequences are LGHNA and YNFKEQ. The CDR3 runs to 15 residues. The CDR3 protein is CASSQVSSADTEAFF. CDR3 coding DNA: TGTGCCAGCAGCCAAGTTTCTTCGGCGGACACTGAAGCTTTCTTT.

Written as DNA, the CDR3 is TGTGCCAGCAGCTTATGGGTAGATACGCAGTATTTT. Amino acid sequence: CASSLWVDTQYF. V is TRBV7-8 and J is TRBJ2-3, with D uncertain. Germline assignment: CDR1 SGHVS and CDR2 FQNEAQ. Trimming left V 2 bases short and J 5 bases short, with 5 bases between. The CDR3 has 12 residues. The full variable domain, completed using reference TRBV7-8 and TRBJ2-3, is GAGVSQSPRYKVAKRGQDVALRCDPISGHVSLFWYQQALGQGPEFLTYFQNEAQLDKSGLPSDRFFAERPEGSVSTLKIQRTQQEDSAVYLCASSLWVDTQYFGPGTRLTVL.

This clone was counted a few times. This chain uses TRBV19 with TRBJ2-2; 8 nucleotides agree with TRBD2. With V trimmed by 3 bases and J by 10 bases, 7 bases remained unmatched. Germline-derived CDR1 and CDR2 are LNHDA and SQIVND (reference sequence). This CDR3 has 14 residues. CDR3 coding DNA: TGTGCCAGTAGTATTAAGAGCGGGGGCGCGGAGCTGTTTTTT. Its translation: CASSIKSGGAELFF.

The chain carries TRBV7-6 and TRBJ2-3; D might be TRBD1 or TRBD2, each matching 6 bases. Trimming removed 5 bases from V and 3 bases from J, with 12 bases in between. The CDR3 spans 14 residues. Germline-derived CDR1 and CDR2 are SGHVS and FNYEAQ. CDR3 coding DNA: TGTGCCAGCAGCCGAGGGGGGCCGACAGATACGCAGTATTTT. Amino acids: CASSRGGPTDTQYF.

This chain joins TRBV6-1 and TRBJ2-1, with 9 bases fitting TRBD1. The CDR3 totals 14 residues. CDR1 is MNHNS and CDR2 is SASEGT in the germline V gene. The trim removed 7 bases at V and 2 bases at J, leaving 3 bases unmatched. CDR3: CASKWDRAYNEQFF. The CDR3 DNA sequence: TGTGCCAGCAAATGGGACAGGGCCTACAATGAGCAGTTCTTC.

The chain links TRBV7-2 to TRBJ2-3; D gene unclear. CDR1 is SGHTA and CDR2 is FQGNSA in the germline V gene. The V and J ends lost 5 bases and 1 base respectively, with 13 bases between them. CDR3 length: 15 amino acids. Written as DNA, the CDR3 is TGTGCCAGCAGCCGAGTAGTGCCTGGCACAGATACGCAGTATTTT. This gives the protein CASSRVVPGTDTQYF.

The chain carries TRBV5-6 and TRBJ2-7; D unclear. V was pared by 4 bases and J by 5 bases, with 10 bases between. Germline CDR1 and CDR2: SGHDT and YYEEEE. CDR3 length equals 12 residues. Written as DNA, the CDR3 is TGTGCCAGCAGCAAGGGTAGGAACGAGCAGTACTTC. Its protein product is CASSKGRNEQYF.

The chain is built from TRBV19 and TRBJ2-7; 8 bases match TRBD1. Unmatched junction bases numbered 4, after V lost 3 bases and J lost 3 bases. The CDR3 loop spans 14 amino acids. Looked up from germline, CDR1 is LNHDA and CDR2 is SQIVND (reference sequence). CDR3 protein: CASSISTGGYEQYF. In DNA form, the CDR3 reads TGTGCCAGTAGTATCTCAACAGGGGGCTACGAGCAGTACTTC. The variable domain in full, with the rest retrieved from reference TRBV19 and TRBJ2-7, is DGGITQSPKYLFRKEGQNVTLSCEQNLNHDAMYWYRQDPGQGLRLIYYSQIVNDFQKGDIAEGYSVSREKKESFPLTVTSAQKNPTAFYLCASSISTGGYEQYFGPGTRLTVT.

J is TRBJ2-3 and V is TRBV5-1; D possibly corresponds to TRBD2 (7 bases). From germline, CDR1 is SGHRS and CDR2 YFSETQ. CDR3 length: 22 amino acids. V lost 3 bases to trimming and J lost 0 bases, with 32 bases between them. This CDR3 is CASSSRGGGRGQSTSSTDTQYF. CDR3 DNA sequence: TGCGCCAGCAGCTCAAGGGGGGGCGGAAGGGGCCAGTCGACTTCTAGCACAGATACGCAGTATTTT.

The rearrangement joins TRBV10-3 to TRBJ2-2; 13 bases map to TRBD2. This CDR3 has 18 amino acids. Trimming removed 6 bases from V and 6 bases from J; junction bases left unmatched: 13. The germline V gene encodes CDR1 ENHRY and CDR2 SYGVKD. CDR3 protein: CAISDLGLAGERSGELFF. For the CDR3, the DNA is TGTGCCATCAGCGACCTTGGACTAGCGGGAGAGAGATCCGGGGAGCTGTTTTTT.